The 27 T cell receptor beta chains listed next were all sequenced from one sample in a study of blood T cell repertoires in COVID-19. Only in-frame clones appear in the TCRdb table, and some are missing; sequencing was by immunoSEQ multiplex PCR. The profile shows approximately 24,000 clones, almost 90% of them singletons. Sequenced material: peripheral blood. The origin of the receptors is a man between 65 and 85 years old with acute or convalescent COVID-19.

This CDR3 is CASSLDMEAGTGTGELFF. The CDR3 region has the DNA TGTGCCAGCAGCTTAGATATGGAAGCGGGGACGGGCACCGGGGAGCTGTTTTTT. The genes are TRBV7-7 and TRBJ2-2; 7 bases align to TRBD2. The ends lost 1 base at V and 4 bases at J; junction bases unmatched: 12. Germline loops: CDR1 SSHAT, CDR2 FNYEAQ (reference sequence). The CDR3 has 18 residues.

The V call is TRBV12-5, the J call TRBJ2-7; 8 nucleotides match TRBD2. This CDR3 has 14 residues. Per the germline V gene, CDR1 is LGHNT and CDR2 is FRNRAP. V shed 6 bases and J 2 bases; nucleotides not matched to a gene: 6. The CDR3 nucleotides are TGTGCTAGTGGACCTTCCGGGGGGGCCTACGAGCAGTACTTC. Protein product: CASGPSGGAYEQYF.

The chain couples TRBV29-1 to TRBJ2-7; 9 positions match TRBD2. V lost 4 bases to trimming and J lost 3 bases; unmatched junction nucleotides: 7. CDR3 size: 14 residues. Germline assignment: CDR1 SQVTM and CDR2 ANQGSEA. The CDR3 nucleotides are TGCAGCGTTGCTCCGACTAGCGGATACTACGAGCAGTACTTC. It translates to CSVAPTSGYYEQYF.

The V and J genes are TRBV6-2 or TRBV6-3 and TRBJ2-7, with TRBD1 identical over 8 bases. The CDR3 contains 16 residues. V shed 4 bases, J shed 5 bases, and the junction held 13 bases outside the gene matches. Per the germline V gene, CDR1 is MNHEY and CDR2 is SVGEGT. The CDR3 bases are TGTGCCAGCAGTTTTTTCGGACAGGGAAAGTTCGACGAGCAGTACTTC. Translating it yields CASSFFGQGKFDEQYF.

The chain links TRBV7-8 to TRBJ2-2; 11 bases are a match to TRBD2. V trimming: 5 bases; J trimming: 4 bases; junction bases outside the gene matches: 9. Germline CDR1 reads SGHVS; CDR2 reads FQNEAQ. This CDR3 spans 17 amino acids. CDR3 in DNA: TGTGCCAGCAGCCCGAGACTAGCGGGATGGGGCACCGGGGAGCTGTTTTTT. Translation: CASSPRLAGWGTGELFF.

CDR3 coding DNA: TGTGCCAGCAGTACACATACAGATACGCAGTATTTT. Its translation is CASSTHTDTQYF. This chain links TRBV28 with TRBJ2-3; D is uncertain. Trimming took off 5 bases at V and 3 bases at J, with 6 bases between the two ends. Looked up from germline, CDR1 is MDHEN and CDR2 is SYDVKM. CDR3 size: 12 residues.

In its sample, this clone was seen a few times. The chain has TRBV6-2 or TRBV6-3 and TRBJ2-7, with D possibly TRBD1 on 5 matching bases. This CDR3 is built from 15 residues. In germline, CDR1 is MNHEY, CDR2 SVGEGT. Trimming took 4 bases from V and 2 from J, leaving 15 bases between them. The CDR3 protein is CASSLGQPDTYEQYF. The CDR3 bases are TGTGCCAGCAGTTTAGGACAACCCGACACCTACGAGCAGTACTTC.

The CDR3 DNA reads as TGTGCCAGCAGCCTGGACAGGGTGAGGGACACTGAAGCTTTCTTT. Translation gives CASSLDRVRDTEAFF. The rearrangement uses TRBV7-2 and TRBJ1-1; 8 bases are a match to TRBD1. Germline CDR1 reads SGHTA; CDR2 reads FQGNSA. This CDR3 spans 15 amino acids. The V segment lost 5 bases and the J segment 3 bases; nucleotides outside the gene matches: 8.

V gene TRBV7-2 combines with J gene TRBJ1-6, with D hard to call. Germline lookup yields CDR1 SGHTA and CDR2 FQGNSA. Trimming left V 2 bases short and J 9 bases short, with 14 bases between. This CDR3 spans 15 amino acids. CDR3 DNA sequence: TGTGCCAGCAGCTTATTTAGCGATCTCAGTTCACCCCTCCACTTT. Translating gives CASSLFSDLSSPLHF.

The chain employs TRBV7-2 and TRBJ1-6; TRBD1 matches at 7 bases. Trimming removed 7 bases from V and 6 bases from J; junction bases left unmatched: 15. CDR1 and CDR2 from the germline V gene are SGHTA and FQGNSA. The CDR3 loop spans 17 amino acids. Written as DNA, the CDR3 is TGTGCCAGCACCCCTATGGGACAGTTTAGTGGTAATTCACCCCTCCACTTT. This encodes CASTPMGQFSGNSPLHF.

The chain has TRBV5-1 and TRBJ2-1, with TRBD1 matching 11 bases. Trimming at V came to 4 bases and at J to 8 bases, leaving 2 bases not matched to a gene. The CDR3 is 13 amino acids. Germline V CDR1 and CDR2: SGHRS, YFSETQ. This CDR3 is CASSAGQGDEQFF. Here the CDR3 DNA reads TGCGCCAGCAGCGCGGGACAGGGGGATGAGCAGTTCTTC.

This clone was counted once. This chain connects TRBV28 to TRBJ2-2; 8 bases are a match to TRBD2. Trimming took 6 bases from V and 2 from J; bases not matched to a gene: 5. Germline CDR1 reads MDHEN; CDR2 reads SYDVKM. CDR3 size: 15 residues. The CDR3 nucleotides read TGTGCCAGCAGCTTAGCGGGATTAAACACCGGGGAGCTGTTTTTT. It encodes CASSLAGLNTGELFF.

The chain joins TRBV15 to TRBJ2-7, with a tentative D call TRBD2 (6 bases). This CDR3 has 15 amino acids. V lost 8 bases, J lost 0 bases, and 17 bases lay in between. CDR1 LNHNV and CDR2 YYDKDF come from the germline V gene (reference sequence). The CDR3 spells CATSTFLASSYEQYF. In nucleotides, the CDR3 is TGTGCCACCTCTACCTTTCTAGCGAGCTCCTACGAGCAGTACTTC.

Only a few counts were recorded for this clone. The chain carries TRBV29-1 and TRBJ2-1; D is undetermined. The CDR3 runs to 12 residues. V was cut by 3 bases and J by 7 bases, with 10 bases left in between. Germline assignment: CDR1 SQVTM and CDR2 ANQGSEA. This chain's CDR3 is CSVEADRNEQFF. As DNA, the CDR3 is TGCAGCGTTGAGGCGGATCGTAATGAGCAGTTCTTC.

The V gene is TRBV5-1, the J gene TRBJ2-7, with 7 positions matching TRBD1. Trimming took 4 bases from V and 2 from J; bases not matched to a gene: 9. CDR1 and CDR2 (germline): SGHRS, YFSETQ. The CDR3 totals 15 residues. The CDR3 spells CASSEGTASAYEQYF. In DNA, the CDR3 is TGCGCCAGCAGCGAAGGGACAGCATCAGCCTACGAGCAGTACTTC.

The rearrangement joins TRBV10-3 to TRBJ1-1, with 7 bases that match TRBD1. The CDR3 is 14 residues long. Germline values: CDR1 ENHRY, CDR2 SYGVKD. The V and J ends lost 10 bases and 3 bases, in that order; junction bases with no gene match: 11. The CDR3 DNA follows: TGTGCCACCCAAATTACAGGGGATGACACTGAAGCTTTCTTT. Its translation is CATQITGDDTEAFF.

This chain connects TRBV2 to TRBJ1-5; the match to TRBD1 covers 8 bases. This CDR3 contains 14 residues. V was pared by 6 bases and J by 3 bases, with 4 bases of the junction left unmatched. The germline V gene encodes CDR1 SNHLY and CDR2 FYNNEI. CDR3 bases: TGTGCCAGCAGCCGGACAGGGAACAATCAGCCCCAGCATTTT. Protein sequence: CASSRTGNNQPQHF.

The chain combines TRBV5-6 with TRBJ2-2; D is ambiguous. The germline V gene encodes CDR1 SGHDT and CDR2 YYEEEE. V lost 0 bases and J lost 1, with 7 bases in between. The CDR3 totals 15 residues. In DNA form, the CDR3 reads TGTGCCAGCAGCTTGGGTCTCGTGAACACCGGGGAGCTGTTTTTT. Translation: CASSLGLVNTGELFF.

This CDR3 reads CASSLEYRPGYTF. In DNA form, the CDR3 reads TGTGCCAGCAGTCTTGAGTACAGGCCGGGCTACACCTTC. V gene TRBV28 combines with J gene TRBJ1-2; TRBD1 might be the D (5 bases). The germline V gene encodes CDR1 MDHEN and CDR2 SYDVKM. The CDR3 is made up of 13 amino acids. V was cut by 5 bases and J by 8 bases, with 15 bases left in between.

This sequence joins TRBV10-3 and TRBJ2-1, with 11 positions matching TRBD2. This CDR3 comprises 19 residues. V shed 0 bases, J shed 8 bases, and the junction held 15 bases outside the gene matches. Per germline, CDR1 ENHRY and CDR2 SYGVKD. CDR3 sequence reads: CAISESRASVAGGPYEQFF. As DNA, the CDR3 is TGTGCCATCAGTGAGTCGAGGGCTTCTGTAGCGGGAGGGCCCTATGAGCAGTTCTTC.

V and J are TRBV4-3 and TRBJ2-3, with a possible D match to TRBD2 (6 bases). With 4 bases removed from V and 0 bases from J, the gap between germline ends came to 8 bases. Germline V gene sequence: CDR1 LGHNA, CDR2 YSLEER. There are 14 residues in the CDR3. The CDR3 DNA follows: TGCGCCAGCAGCCCAGGGACTAGCACAGATACGCAGTATTTT. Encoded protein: CASSPGTSTDTQYF.

The CDR3 spells CASSPGPGGQETQYF. The CDR3 region has the DNA TGTGCCAGCAGCCCAGGACCCGGGGGGCAAGAGACCCAGTACTTC. The rearrangement links TRBV7-2 to TRBJ2-5, with 7 bases identical to TRBD2. Germline lookup yields CDR1 SGHTA and CDR2 FQGNSA. The trim removed 5 bases at V and 2 bases at J, leaving 8 bases unmatched. This CDR3 region has 15 residues.

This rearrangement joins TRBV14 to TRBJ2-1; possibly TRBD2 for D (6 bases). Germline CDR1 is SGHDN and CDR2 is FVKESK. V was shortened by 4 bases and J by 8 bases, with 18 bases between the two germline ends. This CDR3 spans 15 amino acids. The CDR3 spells CASSPLRERKHEQFF. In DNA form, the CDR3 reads TGTGCCAGCAGCCCCCTACGGGAGAGGAAACATGAGCAGTTCTTC.

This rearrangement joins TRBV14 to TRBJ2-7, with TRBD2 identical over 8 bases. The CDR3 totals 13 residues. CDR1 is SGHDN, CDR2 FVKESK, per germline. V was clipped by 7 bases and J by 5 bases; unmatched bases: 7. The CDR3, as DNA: TGTGCCAGCAAGAGACTAGCGTCCGACGAGCAGTACTTC. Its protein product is CASKRLASDEQYF. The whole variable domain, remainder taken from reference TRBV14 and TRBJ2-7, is EAGVTQFPSHSVIEKGQTVTLRCDPISGHDNLYWYRRVMGKEIKFLLHFVKESKQDESGMPNNRFLAERTGGTYSTLKVQPAELEDSGVYFCASKRLASDEQYFGPGTRLTVT.

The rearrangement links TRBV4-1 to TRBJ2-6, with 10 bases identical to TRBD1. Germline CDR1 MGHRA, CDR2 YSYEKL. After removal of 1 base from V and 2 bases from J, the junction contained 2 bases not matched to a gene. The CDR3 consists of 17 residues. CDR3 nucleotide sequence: TGCGCCAGCAGCCAAGGGGACAGGGGACCTGGGGCCAACGTCCTGACTTTC. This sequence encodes CASSQGDRGPGANVLTF.

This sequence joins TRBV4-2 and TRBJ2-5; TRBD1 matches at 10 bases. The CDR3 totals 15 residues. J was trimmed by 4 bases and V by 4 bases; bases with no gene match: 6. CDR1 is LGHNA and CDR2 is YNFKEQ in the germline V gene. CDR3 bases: TGTGCCAGCAGCCTCAGGACAGGGGGAACAGAGACCCAGTACTTC. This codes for CASSLRTGGTETQYF.

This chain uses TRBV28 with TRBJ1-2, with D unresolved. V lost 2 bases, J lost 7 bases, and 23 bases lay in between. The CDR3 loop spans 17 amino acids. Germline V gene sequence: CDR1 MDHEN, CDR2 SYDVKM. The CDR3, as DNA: TGTGCCAGCAGTTTACACCCCCCTCGGAGCGGGAAGAGTGGCTACACCTTC. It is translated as CASSLHPPRSGKSGYTF.